The 3 T cell receptor beta chains reported below all come from one sample, sequenced in a study of graft-versus-host responses after intestinal transplantation. TCRdb's copy holds only in-frame clones and misses some; the assay was immunoSEQ multiplex PCR. The sample lists some 86,000 clones; 75% to 95% were seen once. The antigens for these receptors are not known. Sequencing used unstimulated CD8+ T cells sorted from spleen or lymph node cells, obtained before intestinal transplant. Receptor source: a human donor who received an intestinal transplant.

The rearrangement links TRBV4-1 to TRBJ2-7, with 11 bases identical to TRBD2. This CDR3 is built from 16 residues. CDR1 is MGHRA, CDR2 YSYEKL, per germline. V dropped 1 base and J dropped 2; count of bases not matched to a gene: 4. As DNA, the CDR3 is TGCGCCAGCAGCCAAGCTTCTAGCGGGAGGCCCTACGAGCAGTACTTC. This encodes CASSQASSGRPYEQYF.

This sequence joins TRBV6-1 and TRBJ2-7; D is uncertain. The germline V and J ends were trimmed by 3 bases and 4 bases, with 16 bases remaining between them. The germline V gene has CDR1 MNHNS and CDR2 SASEGT. This CDR3 is 15 amino acids long. CDR3 residues: CASSDGGFLRYEQYF. CDR3 sequence (DNA): TGTGCCAGCAGTGATGGCGGATTCCTGCGGTACGAGCAGTACTTC.

The CDR3 sequence is CASSEGTALTDTQYF. Here the CDR3 DNA reads TGCGCCAGCAGTGAGGGGACTGCCCTCACAGATACGCAGTATTTT. The V gene is TRBV10-1, the J gene TRBJ2-3; D might be TRBD2 (6 bases). Per germline, CDR1 WNHNN and CDR2 SYGVQD (reference sequence). Trimming left V 2 bases short and J 2 bases short, with 11 bases between. This CDR3 contains 15 residues.